This T cell receptor beta chain was sequenced during a study of shared clonotypes between healthy human individuals. This CDR3 is built from 14 residues. From germline, CDR1 is WNHNN and CDR2 SYGVQD (reference sequence). V was pared by 2 bases and J by 5 bases, with 9 bases between. Overall study results and limits: Some naive CD4 clonotypes, roughly 4.5%, turned up in common across four donors.

A note on this clone: Its antigen is still unknown.

In replicate PCRs of sorted subsets, 150 to 200 ng DNA, tens of thousands of T cell genomes, was used. Original analysis: From ImmunoSEQ came sequences covering only the junction and carrying no quality scores, so filtering differed. Here immunoSEQ multiplex PCR was the method, and the copy in TCRdb shows in-frame clones only, minus some. V and J calls and clone size are copied from that table; D and trimming were computed from the DNA. Of about 580,000 clones listed, roughly 98% were seen once; the top ten hold less than 0.35%. Naive-designated CD8 cells lacked CD45RO, were positively enriched for CCR7, and omitted terminally differentiated effector memory CD45RA+ cells. All donors were healthy HIV-negative adults lacking recent acute infections or vaccinations.

This clonotype was obtained from a man younger than 40 in good health. The sample comprised naive CD8+ T cells sorted from blood. V is TRBV10-1 and J is TRBJ2-2; the D gene is possibly TRBD1 (6 bases). The CDR3 loop is CASSEGQGTGELFF. DNA of the CDR3: TGCGCCAGCAGTGAGGGGCAGGGGACCGGGGAGCTGTTTTTT.